These 25 T cell receptor beta chains were all obtained from the same sample, sequenced in a study of T-cell reconstitution after alpha-beta-depleted transplantation in children. During its preparation, the TCRbeta library received unique molecular identifiers. TCRdb itself ran the PCR reads through MiXCR, one entry per CDR3 protein. The table lists around 800,000 distinct CDR3 sequences, roughly 16% of them singletons, with roughly 4.8% in the top ten. Sequenced material: PBMCs, mostly from graft donor cells, taken 360 days after TCRalphabeta/CD19-depleted stem cell transplant. These receptors all come from a male patient between 10 and 17 years old who had a stem cell transplant for acute lymphoblastic leukemia, so the T cells may come from the graft donor.

This clonotype was seen a handful of times. This chain links TRBV11-1 with TRBJ2-3; perhaps TRBD2 as D (6 bases). The V end was cut by 4 bases, the J end by 2 bases, with 16 bases between. The germline V gene has CDR1 SGHAT and CDR2 FQDESV (reference sequence). The CDR3 runs to 16 residues. CDR3 residues: CASSSRGTHPTDTQYF. DNA of the CDR3: TGTGCCAGCAGCTCCCGGGGGACGCATCCCACAGATACGCAGTATTTT.

This clonotype was counted only a few times. V usage is TRBV6-5 and J usage is TRBJ2-3, with 10 bases aligning to TRBD2. Germline V gene lookup returns CDR1 MNHEY and CDR2 SVGAGI. The length of the CDR3 is 16 residues. Germline trimming cut 2 bases from V and 3 bases from J; bases unmatched to any gene: 5. The CDR3 DNA is TGTGCCAGCAGTTACCCACTAGCGGGAAAGACAGATACGCAGTATTTT. Amino acids: CASSYPLAGKTDTQYF.

The genes are TRBV13 and TRBJ2-7; tentative D call: TRBD2 (6 bases). Germline loops: CDR1 PRHDT, CDR2 FYEKMQ (reference sequence). Between the trimmed V and J ends, which lost 3 bases and 2 bases, there was a span of 17 bases. The CDR3 has 16 residues. The CDR3, as DNA: TGTGCCAGCAGCTTCGTGACTAGTCCTAGACCCTACGAGCAGTACTTC. Protein: CASSFVTSPRPYEQYF.

The rearrangement uses TRBV6-2 or TRBV6-3 and TRBJ2-7; 8 bases line up with TRBD1. Germline V gives CDR1 MNHEY, CDR2 SVGEGT. Trimming removed 6 bases from V and 4 bases from J; junction bases left unmatched: 8. The CDR3 is 14 residues long. CDR3 sequence: CASSSGTGLYEQYF. The CDR3 DNA sequence: TGTGCCAGCAGCTCCGGGACAGGATTATACGAGCAGTACTTC.

This sequence joins TRBV7-3 and TRBJ2-1; D is unclear. Trimming removed 6 bases at V and 7 bases at J, with 10 bases between. This CDR3 region has 12 residues. CDR1 and CDR2 from the germline V gene are SGHTA and FQGTGA. DNA for the CDR3: TGTGCCAGCAGGACGCCCGAGAATGAGCAGTTCTTC. Amino acid sequence: CASRTPENEQFF. Combining the CDR3 with reference TRBV7-3 and TRBJ2-1 gives the whole variable domain GAGVSQTPSNKVTEKGKYVELRCDPISGHTALYWYRQSLGQGPEFLIYFQGTGAADDSGLPNDRFFAVRPEGSVSTLKIQRTERGDSAVYLCASRTPENEQFFGPGTRLTVL.

This clonotype has only one observation. V gene TRBV11-3 combines with J gene TRBJ2-1, with 13 bases lining up with TRBD2. The length of the CDR3 is 16 residues. V lost 2 bases, J lost 9 bases, and 7 bases stayed unmatched. CDR1 and CDR2 from the germline V gene are SGHNT and YENEEA. The CDR3 nucleotides read TGTGCCAGCAGCTTACGGGGACTAGCGGGATTCGGTGAGCAGTTCTTC. Its protein is CASSLRGLAGFGEQFF.

This chain links TRBV24-1 with TRBJ2-6, with 11 positions matching TRBD1. The germline CDR1 and CDR2 sequences are KGHDR and SFDVKD. This CDR3 spans 16 amino acids. Trimming took 12 bases from V and 1 from J; bases not matched to a gene: 7. The CDR3 loop is CAAGTGGTSGANVLTF. CDR3 sequence (DNA): TGTGCCGCCGGGACAGGGGGAACGTCTGGGGCCAACGTCCTGACTTTC.

The J gene is TRBJ2-7, the V gene TRBV3-1, with TRBD1 matching 10 bases. Losses at the gene ends were 4 bases for V and 5 bases for J; bases not matched to a gene: 5. The CDR3 consists of 14 residues. Germline V CDR1 and CDR2: LGHDT, YNNKEL (reference sequence). The CDR3 sequence is CASSPRQGANEQYF. Here the CDR3 DNA reads TGTGCCAGCAGCCCTCGACAGGGGGCGAACGAGCAGTACTTC.

The chain combines TRBV20-1 with TRBJ2-7; D not resolved. The CDR3 covers 13 residues. Germline loops: CDR1 DFQATT, CDR2 SNEGSKA (reference sequence). V was trimmed by 5 bases and J by 0 bases, leaving 11 bases between them. DNA for the CDR3: TGCAGTGCTGATGACGGTTCCTCCTACGAGCAGTACTTC. Translated, it gives CSADDGSSYEQYF.

The CDR3 DNA reads as TGTGCCAGCAGCCCGAAGTGGGGGGAGCTGTTTTTT. Its translation is CASSPKWGELFF. The chain recombines TRBV12-3 or TRBV12-4 with TRBJ2-2; D ambiguous. V was shortened by 6 bases and J by 8 bases, with 10 bases between the two germline ends. The CDR3 runs 12 residues.

This sequence joins TRBV28 and TRBJ1-4, with 7 bases aligning to TRBD1. The germline V gene encodes CDR1 MDHEN and CDR2 SYDVKM. The CDR3 sequence is 15 residues long. With 3 bases clipped from V and 6 bases from J, the junction kept 7 bases outside the gene matches. The CDR3 loop reads CASSFTGTEDEKLFF. CDR3 nucleotides: TGTGCCAGCAGTTTCACCGGGACAGAGGATGAAAAACTGTTTTTT.

This clonotype was recorded many times. The chain has TRBV5-1 and TRBJ2-2; D possibly corresponds to TRBD2 (5 bases). V was pared by 3 bases and J by 1 base, with 22 bases between. Germline values: CDR1 SGHRS, CDR2 YFSETQ. The CDR3 length is 19 residues. CDR3 DNA sequence: TGCGCCAGCAGCTGGTTTAGCTCAGCATGGGAGTGGAACACCGGGGAGCTGTTTTTT. It is translated as CASSWFSSAWEWNTGELFF.

The chain uses TRBV25-1 and TRBJ2-7; TRBD1 matches at 7 bases. Germline-derived CDR1 and CDR2 are MGHDK and SYGVNS. The CDR3 has 12 amino acids. Losses at the gene ends were 8 bases for V and 7 bases for J; bases not matched to a gene: 8. Here the CDR3 reads CASYTGVGEQYF. Written as DNA, the CDR3 is TGTGCCAGCTATACAGGGGTGGGAGAGCAGTACTTC.

This chain's CDR3 is CASSFGLQTEQFF. CDR3 DNA: TGTGCCAGCAGCTTCGGCTTGCAAACTGAGCAGTTCTTC. The chain is built from TRBV7-9 and TRBJ2-1; the D is unclear. V was cut by 3 bases and J by 9 bases, with 12 bases left in between. Germline-derived CDR1 and CDR2 are SEHNR and FQNEAQ (reference sequence). This CDR3 has 13 residues.

The gene calls are TRBV7-9 and TRBJ2-7; D possibly corresponds to TRBD2 (5 bases). This CDR3 comprises 11 residues. Germline V CDR1 and CDR2: SEHNR, FQNEAQ (reference sequence). The V and J ends lost 1 base and 8 bases respectively, with 6 bases between them. The CDR3 DNA is TGTGCCAGCAGCTTAGGCGGGCAGCAGTACTTC. It yields the protein CASSLGGQQYF. Based on the CDR3 plus reference TRBV7-9 and TRBJ2-7, the full variable domain is DTGVSQNPRHKITKRGQNVTFRCDPISEHNRLYWYRQTLGQGPEFLTYFQNEAQLEKSRLLSDRFSAERPKGSFSTLEIQRTEQGDSAMYLCASSLGGQQYFGPGTRLTVT.

This clonotype was picked up a small number of times. The chain carries TRBV12-3 or TRBV12-4 and TRBJ2-3; D is uncertain. Trimming removed 8 bases from V and 2 bases from J, with 11 bases in between. The CDR3 extends over 13 amino acids. The CDR3 spells CASGELYTDTQYF. DNA for the CDR3: TGTGCCAGCGGAGAGCTTTACACAGATACGCAGTATTTT.

This clonotype was recorded many times. This sequence joins TRBV12-3 or TRBV12-4 and TRBJ2-1; a possible D gene is TRBD1 (5 bases). With 2 bases removed from V and 5 bases from J, the gap between germline ends came to 16 bases. The CDR3 totals 16 residues. The chain's CDR3 is CASSLTQTQGNNEQFF. For the CDR3, the DNA is TGTGCCAGCAGTTTAACCCAGACTCAGGGTAACAATGAGCAGTTCTTC.

This clonotype was counted many times. V usage is TRBV5-1 and J usage is TRBJ2-5; D is unresolved. The CDR3 sequence is 12 residues long. Trimming removed 0 bases at V and 5 bases at J, with 5 bases between. Per the germline V gene, CDR1 is SGHRS and CDR2 is YFSETQ. The DNA for the CDR3 is TGCGCCAGCAGCTTGGAAGTGGAGACCCAGTACTTC. Translation: CASSLEVETQYF. The variable domain in full, with the rest retrieved from reference TRBV5-1 and TRBJ2-5, is KAGVTQTPRYLIKTRGQQVTLSCSPISGHRSVSWYQQTPGQGLQFLFEYFSETQRNKGNFPGRFSGRQFSNSRSEMNVSTLELGDSALYLCASSLEVETQYFGPGTRLLVL.

The rearrangement joins TRBV27 to TRBJ2-1; D is undetermined. CDR3 length equals 16 residues. The germline V gene has CDR1 MNHEY and CDR2 SMNVEV (reference sequence). V lost 3 bases to trimming and J lost 0 bases, with 12 bases between them. The CDR3 region is CASSFMRQSSYNEQFF. The DNA of the CDR3 is TGTGCCAGCAGTTTCATGAGGCAGAGCTCCTACAATGAGCAGTTCTTC.

This clonotype turned up a few times. The chain employs TRBV7-6 and TRBJ1-5; the D gene is possibly TRBD1 (5 bases). With 2 bases removed from V and 0 bases from J, the gap between germline ends came to 20 bases. This CDR3 is built from 19 residues. Germline CDR1 reads SGHVS; CDR2 reads FNYEAQ. Here the CDR3 DNA reads TGTGCCAGCAGCTTATGGCCAGGGAGGGATGGGTATAGCAATCAGCCCCAGCATTTT. Amino acid sequence: CASSLWPGRDGYSNQPQHF.

This clonotype was observed a few times. The chain uses TRBV27 and TRBJ2-7; D gene ambiguous. This CDR3 has 14 residues. V was trimmed by 1 base and J by 5 bases, leaving 12 bases between them. Germline values: CDR1 MNHEY, CDR2 SMNVEV (reference sequence). The CDR3 DNA reads TGTGCCAGCAGTTTATTAGGATCCCCCCACGAGCAGTACTTC. Translated: CASSLLGSPHEQYF.

The sample holds a few counts of this clonotype. V usage is TRBV13 and J usage is TRBJ2-1; TRBD2 matches at 7 bases. This CDR3 has 14 residues. CDR1 is PRHDT, CDR2 FYEKMQ, per germline (reference sequence). With V trimmed by 5 bases and J by 5 bases, 6 bases remained unmatched. CDR3 coding DNA: TGTGCCAGCAGCGTCCGGGACTACAACAATGAGCAGTTCTTC. It encodes CASSVRDYNNEQFF.

This clonotype was observed a handful of times. This chain uses TRBV6-5 with TRBJ2-2; D remains ambiguous. The length of the CDR3 is 11 residues. CDR1 MNHEY and CDR2 SVGAGI come from the germline V gene. The V end was cut by 2 bases, the J end by 8 bases, with 3 bases between. CDR3 DNA: TGTGCCAGCAGTTACCGGGGGGAGCTGTTTTTT. Translating gives CASSYRGELFF.

The V call is TRBV18, the J call TRBJ2-3, with a possible D match to TRBD1 (6 bases). The germline CDR1 and CDR2 sequences are KGHSH and LQKENI. Trimming removed 5 bases from V and 4 bases from J, with 19 bases in between. The CDR3 has 16 amino acids. The CDR3 region is CASSGQGQTNSDTQYF. For the CDR3, the DNA is TGTGCCAGCTCAGGCCAAGGACAGACTAATTCAGATACGCAGTATTTT.

V is TRBV4-1 and J is TRBJ2-7; 10 bases line up with TRBD2. The CDR3 runs to 18 residues. Germline V gene data show CDR1 as MGHRA and CDR2 as YSYEKL. The V gene end was trimmed by 0 bases and the J gene end by 1 base; junction bases not matched to a gene: 9. DNA of the CDR3: TGCGCCAGCAGCCAAGATAGGTCGGGACTAGCGCTTTCCTACGAGCAGTACTTC. Its protein is CASSQDRSGLALSYEQYF.